This TCR beta chain was sequenced in a study of T cells in Graves' hyperthyroidism and ophthalmopathy. Ophthalmopathy in the patients scored at least 3 on Clinical Activity Score and at least 4 on NOSPECS grade, lasting under 3 months. Each diagnosis was grounded in clinical symptoms, serum thyroxine and TRAb, thyroid ultrasound, and orbital computed tomography. V shed 6 bases, J shed 0 bases, and the junction held 8 bases outside the gene matches. Germline V lookup: CDR1 DFQATT, CDR2 SNEGSKA (reference sequence). The CDR3 is made up of 16 amino acids. TCR beta CDR3 sequences were amplified from RNA transcripts. TCR CDR3 regions were first amplified by RT-PCR with HTBI primers. TCRdb processed the multiplex PCR reads anew with MiXCR; each CDR3 protein has one entry. Of about 640,000 distinct CDR3 sequences in the sample, around 21% are singletons; the top ten hold approximately 30%.

The sequence was collected from a young man with Graves' ophthalmopathy. The chain links TRBV20-1 to TRBJ2-3; 11 bases are a match to TRBD2. The sample taken for sequencing was blood. Here the CDR3 DNA reads TGCAGTGCCCATGGGGGACTAGCGGATAGCACAGATACGCAGTATTTT. Translating gives CSAHGGLADSTDTQYF.